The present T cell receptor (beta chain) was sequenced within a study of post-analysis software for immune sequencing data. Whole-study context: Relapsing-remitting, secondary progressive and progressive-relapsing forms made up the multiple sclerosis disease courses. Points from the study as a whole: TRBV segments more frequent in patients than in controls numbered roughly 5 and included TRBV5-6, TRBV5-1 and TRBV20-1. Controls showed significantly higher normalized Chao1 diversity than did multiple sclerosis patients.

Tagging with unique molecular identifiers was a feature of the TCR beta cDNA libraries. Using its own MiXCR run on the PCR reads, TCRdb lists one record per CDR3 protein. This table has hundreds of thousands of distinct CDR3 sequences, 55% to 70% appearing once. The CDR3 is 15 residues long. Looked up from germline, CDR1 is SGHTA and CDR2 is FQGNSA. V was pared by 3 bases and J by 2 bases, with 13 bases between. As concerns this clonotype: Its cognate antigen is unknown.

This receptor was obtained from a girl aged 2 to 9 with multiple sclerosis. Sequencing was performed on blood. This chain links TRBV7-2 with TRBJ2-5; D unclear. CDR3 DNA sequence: TGTGCCAGCAGCTTGACAAGGGATTCGCAAGAGACCCAGTACTTC. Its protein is CASSLTRDSQETQYF.